This T cell receptor beta chain was sequenced in a study of OX40 agonist ivuxolimab in advanced cancers. Background on the study: Every 2 weeks, patients received ivuxolimab intravenously, dosed at 0.01 to 10 mg/kg.

CDR1 is PRHDT, CDR2 FYEKMQ, per germline (reference sequence). The CDR3 consists of 14 residues. The J segment lost 6 bases and the V segment lost 6 bases, leaving 9 bases of the junction unmatched. Measured with immunoSEQ multiplex PCR; TCRdb has only the in-frame clones, and not every one. The profile shows roughly 100,000 clones, about 85% of them singletons. This specimen was CD4+ or CD8+ T cells sorted from blood, taken in a trial of the OX40 agonist ivuxolimab. The receptor was derived from an adult with an advanced solid tumor such as melanoma, head and neck, liver or kidney cancer. The V gene is TRBV13, the J gene TRBJ2-3, with 7 bases aligning to TRBD1. The CDR3 DNA reads as TGTGCCAGCAGTCTTACCAGGGGGTATGATACGCAGTATTTT. Residues: CASSLTRGYDTQYF.